The rows below give T cell receptor beta chains drawn from one sample of a study of OX40 agonist ivuxolimab in advanced cancers. Assay: immunoSEQ multiplex PCR; the TCRdb copy retains only in-frame clones and omits some. The data contain 90,000 to 120,000 clones, approximately 90% of them singletons. Here the sequenced sample was CD4+ or CD8+ T cells sorted from blood, taken in a trial of the OX40 agonist ivuxolimab. The source is an adult with an advanced solid tumor such as melanoma, head and neck, liver or kidney cancer. CDR3s include the opening cysteine and the closing phenylalanine or tryptophan. The D gene is left open where the match is weak.

11,TRBV19,TRBJ2-5,NA,CASRAGETQYF
14,TRBV7-3,TRBJ2-3,NA,CASSRVGGTDTQYF
14,TRBV27,TRBJ1-2,NA,CASSPDRINYGYTF
12,TRBV7-2,TRBJ1-5,TRBD1,CASSSRQGPQHF
15,TRBV9,TRBJ1-4,NA,CASSVGRVPNEKLFF
14,TRBV7-2,TRBJ2-7,NA,CASSLEGIGYEQYF
14,TRBV19,TRBJ2-2,NA,CASSIAGFTGELFF
14,TRBV5-1,TRBJ2-7,TRBD1,CASSPPGQGSEQYF
14,TRBV6-1,TRBJ2-1,NA,CASSLHSAGSEQFF
11,TRBV20-1,TRBJ2-7,NA,CSAPGGVEQYF
14,TRBV4-3,TRBJ2-3,NA,CASSLSWRTDTQYF
14,TRBV15,TRBJ2-5,NA,CATSRGTAQETQYF
13,TRBV18,TRBJ2-2,NA,CASSDYTTGELFF
16,TRBV28,TRBJ2-5,TRBD2,CASSRSLAGYQETQYF
15,TRBV27,TRBJ2-1,TRBD1,CASSSWDRLYNEQFF
14,TRBV29-1,TRBJ2-4,NA,CSVEFELAKNIQYF
17,TRBV28,TRBJ2-6,TRBD1,CASSWTGGLSGANVLTF
15,TRBV6-5,TRBJ2-1,NA,CASSYSRAGYNEQFF
13,TRBV10-3,TRBJ2-1,TRBD2,CAISTTSADEQFF
14,TRBV5-1,TRBJ2-5,NA,CASSLAGNQETQYF
15,TRBV5-8,TRBJ2-6,NA,CASSGRRSGANVLTF
11,TRBV20-1,TRBJ2-7,NA,CSAAPGVEQYF
15,TRBV6-1,TRBJ2-5,TRBD1,CASSGVGTGAETQYF
13,TRBV19,TRBJ1-5,NA,CASSRQSNQPQHF
19,TRBV21-1,TRBJ2-6,NA,CASSKAVGQGDTGANVLTF
11,TRBV21-1,TRBJ1-2,NA,CASRDTYGYTF
14,TRBV7-9,TRBJ2-2,TRBD1,CASSLGQGPAELFF
14,TRBV7-9,TRBJ2-7,TRBD1,CASSPQDRGHEQYF
14,TRBV6-6,TRBJ2-7,NA,CASSYGQGSYEQYF
17,TRBV27,TRBJ2-5,NA,CASSPTPGHQHQETQYF
15,TRBV14,TRBJ2-1,TRBD1,CASSQAITQGAIEFF